This entry is about one TCR beta chain. The data originate from a study of shared clonotypes between healthy human individuals. The repertoire was sequenced with immunoSEQ multiplex PCR; TCRdb's copy has only in-frame clones and lacks some. The repertoire holds over 2 million clones, with 80% to 95% as singletons. Germline V gives CDR1 MRHNA, CDR2 SNTAGT. V was shortened by 6 bases and J by 6 bases, with 23 bases between the two germline ends. This CDR3 contains 16 residues. Sequencing was done on a sample of naive CD4+ T cells from PBMCs. Subset indicated: CD45RA+ positively selected. The TCR comes from a man in his late teens or twenties in good health. Some clones in this sample may be carry-over from other donors' samples. This chain joins TRBV6-4 and TRBJ1-2, with TRBD1 as a possible D gene (6 bases). This CDR3 reads CASSPEGTIKLDGYTF. The CDR3 DNA is TGTGCCAGCAGCCCCGAAGGGACAATCAAGCTTGATGGCTACACCTTC.